This is a list of T cell receptor beta chains from one sample in a study of PD-1 blockade in classical Hodgkin lymphoma. The method was immunoSEQ multiplex PCR; TCRdb's version includes in-frame clones alone and lacks a portion of them. The data show about 40,000 clones, about two thirds seen once. The specimen was peripheral blood mononuclear cells (PBMCs), collected at baseline. These receptors all come from a human donor with classical Hodgkin lymphoma. CDR3s include the opening cysteine and the closing phenylalanine or tryptophan. Each record gives: V gene, clone size, CDR3 length, D gene, J gene, CDR3 DNA, CDR3 protein. D genes are given only for firm matches. Rows give clone size only sometimes, using once, few, many, or a class for an expanded clone.

v_gene: TRBV7-9
abundance: -
len: 15
d_gene: TRBD1
j_gene: TRBJ1-2
CDR3nt: TGTGCCAGCAGCCCAGCCGGAGGGGGCATTGGTGGCTACACCTTC
CDR3aa: CASSPAGGGIGGYTF

v_gene: TRBV28
abundance: few
len: 14
d_gene: TRBD2
j_gene: TRBJ2-3
CDR3nt: TGTGCCAGCACCCTAGCGGGCCTCACAGATACGCAGTATTTT
CDR3aa: CASTLAGLTDTQYF

v_gene: TRBV2
abundance: -
len: 15
d_gene: -
j_gene: TRBJ2-7
CDR3nt: TGTGCCAGCAGTGAGTTTAGGGACTCATCCTACGAGCAGTACTTC
CDR3aa: CASSEFRDSSYEQYF

v_gene: TRBV2
abundance: -
len: 13
d_gene: -
j_gene: TRBJ1-3
CDR3nt: TGTGCCAGCAGTGAATCAGTCGGACAGTCCATATATTTT
CDR3aa: CASSESVGQSIYF

v_gene: TRBV6-1
abundance: few
len: 14
d_gene: -
j_gene: TRBJ1-1
CDR3nt: TGTGCCAGCAGTGAAGTAACGGAAAACACTGAAGCTTTCTTT
CDR3aa: CASSEVTENTEAFF

v_gene: TRBV2
abundance: few
len: 14
d_gene: -
j_gene: TRBJ1-2
CDR3nt: TGTGCCAGCCTCCCCTCAGGATTTTCTGCTGGCTACACCTTC
CDR3aa: CASLPSGFSAGYTF

v_gene: TRBV30
abundance: -
len: 16
d_gene: TRBD1
j_gene: TRBJ1-5
CDR3nt: TGTGCCTGGAATGGGAGGGAGACAGGGAGCAATCAGCCCCAGCATTTT
CDR3aa: CAWNGRETGSNQPQHF

v_gene: TRBV30
abundance: -
len: 12
d_gene: -
j_gene: TRBJ2-3
CDR3nt: TGTGCCTGGGAGGGGGGAGAGGATACGCAGTATTTT
CDR3aa: CAWEGGEDTQYF

v_gene: TRBV29-1
abundance: -
len: 17
d_gene: -
j_gene: TRBJ2-2
CDR3nt: TGCAGCGTTGAGTTAGAGCGACAAGAGATTAACACCGGGGAGCTGTTTTTT
CDR3aa: CSVELERQEINTGELFF

v_gene: TRBV9
abundance: -
len: 14
d_gene: -
j_gene: TRBJ1-4
CDR3nt: TGTGCCAGCAGCGTAGAAGGGCATCGGGAAAAACTGTTTTTT
CDR3aa: CASSVEGHREKLFF

v_gene: TRBV27
abundance: -
len: 14
d_gene: TRBD2
j_gene: TRBJ2-1
CDR3nt: TGTGCCAGTCAAGCGGGGGAGGTCAGGAATGAGCAGTTCTTC
CDR3aa: CASQAGEVRNEQFF